This T cell receptor beta chain came from a study of blood T cells in healthy people across ages. In germline, CDR1 is SGHVS, CDR2 FQNEAQ. This CDR3 contains 14 residues. V shed 1 base and J 8 bases; nucleotides not matched to a gene: 5. Together with a sample-barcoded 5' primer, a J-beta primer mix was included in a second PCR lasting about 6 to 11 cycles. TCRdb re-called the 5' RACE reads through MiXCR, storing one row per CDR3 protein. The sample holds roughly 800,000 distinct CDR3 sequences, roughly 64% seen once. This clonotype was sampled from a young man in good health. The rearrangement uses TRBV7-8 and TRBJ2-1; TRBD2 aligns across 7 bases. Material for sequencing was blood. This chain's CDR3 is CASSLVGGFDEQFF. The DNA of the CDR3 is TGTGCCAGCAGCTTAGTCGGGGGGTTCGATGAGCAGTTCTTC.